This is a list of T cell receptor beta chains from one sample in a study of spatial heterogeneity in lung cancer. TCRdb reprocessed the 5' RACE reads with MiXCR, giving one entry per CDR3 protein. In the table there are 45,000 to 55,000 distinct CDR3 sequences, approximately 5.7% of which are singletons. Sequenced material: PBMCs, taken at surgery. The receptors here all came from a male donor with early-stage non-small cell lung cancer. The CDR3 runs from the conserved cysteine through the conserved F or W. The D gene is left open where the match is weak. Clone sizes are shown as once, few, many or a size class.

CDR3	DNA	D	size	V	J
CSARSFTSGLDSEQYF	TGCAGTGCTAGATCCTTTACTAGCGGCCTGGACTCTGAGCAGTACTTC	TRBD2	many	TRBV20-1	TRBJ2-7
CASSSRLAGDVDTQYF	TGTGCCAGCAGCTCCCGACTAGCGGGAGATGTAGATACGCAGTATTTT	TRBD2	many	TRBV7-8	TRBJ2-3
CASSRSGANVLTF	TGTGCCAGCAGTCGGTCTGGGGCCAACGTCCTGACTTTC	-	many	TRBV12-3/TRBV12-4	TRBJ2-6
CATSIGLSTDTQYF	TGTGCCACCAGCATCGGGCTTAGCACAGATACGCAGTATTTT	-	few	TRBV15	TRBJ2-3
CASSQSWDEQFF	TGCGCCAGCAGCCAATCGTGGGATGAGCAGTTCTTC	-	few	TRBV4-3	TRBJ2-1
CASSQFRGASYEQYF	TGTGCCAGCAGCCAATTTCGGGGGGCAAGCTACGAGCAGTACTTC	-	many	TRBV14	TRBJ2-7
CSATTGVGGNTIYF	TGCAGTGCTACGACAGGGGTTGGTGGAAACACCATATATTTT	TRBD1	many	TRBV20-1	TRBJ1-3
CSAGGTGGSNEQFF	TGCAGTGCTGGAGGGACAGGGGGCAGCAATGAGCAGTTCTTC	TRBD1	few	TRBV20-1	TRBJ2-1
CASTGGEGEAGELFF	TGTGCCTCCACAGGGGGAGAAGGGGAGGCCGGGGAGCTGTTTTTT	TRBD1	many	TRBV30	TRBJ2-2
CASSPAGPLGYTF	TGTGCCAGCAGCCCCGCAGGACCTCTTGGCTACACCTTC	-	many	TRBV11-2	TRBJ1-2
CASSQETQYF	TGTGCCAGCAGCCAAGAGACCCAGTACTTC	-	many	TRBV3-1	TRBJ2-5
CSATSPGWGAYEQYF	TGCAGTGCAACCTCTCCCGGCTGGGGGGCCTACGAGCAGTACTTC	-	many	TRBV20-1	TRBJ2-7
CASSSPTSVQETQYF	TGTGCCAGCAGTTCTCCGACTAGCGTACAAGAGACCCAGTACTTC	TRBD2	many	TRBV28	TRBJ2-5
CASSLQGLPYEQYF	TGTGCCAGCAGCTTGCAGGGACTCCCCTACGAGCAGTACTTC	-	many	TRBV5-5	TRBJ2-7
CASSLDGSSYNSPLHF	TGCGCCAGCAGCTTGGACGGAAGCTCCTATAATTCACCCCTCCACTTT	-	many	TRBV5-1	TRBJ1-6
CASSQGSGSADSGANVLTF	TGCGCCAGCAGCCAAGGTAGCGGGAGCGCCGACTCTGGGGCCAACGTCCTGACTTTC	TRBD2	many	TRBV4-3	TRBJ2-6